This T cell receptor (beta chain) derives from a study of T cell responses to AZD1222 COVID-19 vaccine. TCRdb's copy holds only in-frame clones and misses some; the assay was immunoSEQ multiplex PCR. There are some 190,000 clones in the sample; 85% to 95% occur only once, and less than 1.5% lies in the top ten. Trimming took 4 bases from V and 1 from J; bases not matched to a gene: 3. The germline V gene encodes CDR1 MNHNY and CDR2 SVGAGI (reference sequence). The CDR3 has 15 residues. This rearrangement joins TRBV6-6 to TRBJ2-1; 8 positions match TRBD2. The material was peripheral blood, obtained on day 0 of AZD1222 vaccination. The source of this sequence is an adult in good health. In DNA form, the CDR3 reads TGTGCCAGCAGTTCCATAGCGGGGTCCTACAATGAGCAGTTCTTC. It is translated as CASSSIAGSYNEQFF.